This T cell receptor (beta chain) was recorded in a study of T-cell memory formation after mild COVID-19. Study information: Largely, TCR clusters stayed within a single donor. Study-wide results and caveats: Certain responding clones were present in pre-infection memory, suggesting participation of cross-reactive memory. Contracting clones localized mainly to CM and EM when CD4+ and mainly to EMRA when CD8+.

CDR1 and CDR2 (germline): DFQATT, SNEGSKA (reference sequence). This CDR3 is 15 amino acids long. The V and J ends lost 3 bases and 9 bases, in that order; junction bases with no gene match: 8. A word on this clonotype: What it binds is not known.

TCRdb re-derived calls from the 5' RACE reads in MiXCR, one entry per CDR3 protein. The sample contains around 320,000 distinct CDR3 sequences, 13% to 15% of which appear only once. Sequencing was done on a sample of PBMCs or a T cell subset sorted from them (not recorded which). The clonotype originates from a man between 18 and 29 years old who had mild COVID-19 (a few samples of this study predate the infection). Cell type and time point are not known. This rearrangement joins TRBV20-1 to TRBJ2-1; the match to TRBD2 covers 13 bases. The CDR3 DNA sequence: TGCAGTGCTAGCCACTCGACTAGCGGGGGGACTGAGCAGTTCTTC. Encoded protein: CSASHSTSGGTEQFF.